This T cell receptor beta chain derives from a study of post-analysis software for immune sequencing data. Broader study findings: Higher frequency in patients than in controls was seen for roughly five TRBV segments, with TRBV5-6, TRBV5-1 and TRBV20-1 among them.

This clonotype has a handful of counts. The antigen remains unidentified. Unique molecular identifiers were carried by the TCR beta cDNA libraries. T cells numbering 1 to 10 million yielded about 500,000 cDNA molecules. TCRdb analysed the PCR reads with MiXCR anew, one entry per CDR3 protein. The table has roughly 800,000 distinct CDR3 sequences, approximately 53% seen once. The germline V gene encodes CDR1 SGHTA and CDR2 FQGNSA. Trimming removed 5 bases from V and 7 bases from J; junction bases left unmatched: 10. The CDR3 has 16 amino acids. The sequence came from a girl aged 10 to 17 with multiple sclerosis. The chain links TRBV7-2 to TRBJ2-1; 11 nucleotides line up with TRBD2. Material for sequencing was blood. The CDR3: CASSLTGTSGGNEQFF. CDR3 in DNA: TGTGCCAGCAGCCTAACCGGGACTAGCGGAGGGAATGAGCAGTTCTTC.